The rows below give T cell receptor beta chains drawn from one sample of a study of Graves' ophthalmopathy and Graves' hyperthyroidism. TCRdb analysed the multiplex PCR reads with MiXCR anew, one entry per CDR3 protein. The sample shows about 620,000 distinct CDR3 sequences, about a fifth of them seen only once. The sample was peripheral blood. The receptors were gathered from a woman between 18 and 29 years old with stable Graves' hyperthyroidism. Some clones in this sample may be carry-over from other donors' samples. The CDR3 runs from the conserved cysteine through the conserved F or W. The order of the fields is D gene, CDR3 length, V gene, clone size, J gene, CDR3 DNA, CDR3 protein. The D gene is left open where the match is weak. Rows may omit the clone size; those that give it use once, few, many or a size class.

.,14,TRBV2,.,TRBJ1-6,TGTGCCAGCAGAGCTACAGTGAATAATTCACCCCTCCACTTT,CASRATVNNSPLHF
.,13,TRBV7-2,few,TRBJ2-5,TGTGTCAGCAGCCCAGGCAGACAAGAGACCCAGTACTTC,CVSSPGRQETQYF
TRBD2,15,TRBV19,many,TRBJ2-7,TGTGCCAGTAGTCCCACCCTAGCGGGAGGGAACGAGCAGTACTTC,CASSPTLAGGNEQYF
TRBD1,17,TRBV28,.,TRBJ1-5,TGTGCCAGCAGTCCCACCCCTTGGGACAGGACGGAGCAGCCCCAGCATTTT,CASSPTPWDRTEQPQHF
.,15,TRBV12-3/TRBV12-4,many,TRBJ1-2,TGTGCCAGCAGGTTTTCCCCGACAGTCTCCTATGGCTACACCTTC,CASRFSPTVSYGYTF
.,12,TRBV6-2/TRBV6-3,many,TRBJ1-5,TGTGCCAGCACAAGCTCGAATCAGCCCCAGCATTTT,CASTSSNQPQHF
.,15,TRBV28,once,TRBJ1-2,TGTGCCAGCAGTTTTTCAGCAGGGCTCACCTATGGCTACACCTTC,CASSFSAGLTYGYTF
.,14,TRBV15,.,TRBJ1-1,TGTGCCACCAGCAGAGATTCGGAGCCCCAAGAAGCTTTCTTT,CATSRDSEPQEAFF
TRBD1,16,TRBV6-5,.,TRBJ1-2,TGTGCCAGCAGTTACGCCTCCGGGACAGGGTTGGGTGGCTACACCTTC,CASSYASGTGLGGYTF
TRBD2,17,TRBV6-2/TRBV6-3,.,TRBJ2-1,TGTGCCAGCAGTTACTCGCCCAGCGGGGGACTCTACAATGAGCAGTTCTTC,CASSYSPSGGLYNEQFF
.,16,TRBV2,few,TRBJ2-2,TGTGCCAGCAGTGAAGGGGCGGGGTTTTACACCGGGGAGCTGTTTTTT,CASSEGAGFYTGELFF
.,13,TRBV11-3,many,TRBJ1-1,TGTGCCAGCAGTACAGGGACCATCACTGAAGCTTTCTTT,CASSTGTITEAFF
.,15,TRBV6-1,many,TRBJ1-5,TGTGCCAGCAGCGGTGGGCGCATTGGCAATCAGCCCCAGCATTTT,CASSGGRIGNQPQHF
TRBD2,15,TRBV6-1,.,TRBJ2-5,TGTGCCAGCAGTGAATACGGCGGGAGCGCGGAGACCCAGTACTTC,CASSEYGGSAETQYF
.,15,TRBV12-3/TRBV12-4,many,TRBJ1-2,TGTGCCAGCAGTCCCATAGGGAGCCCTAACTATGGCTACACCTTC,CASSPIGSPNYGYTF
TRBD2,14,TRBV18,many,TRBJ2-7,TGTGCCAGCTCAGCGACTAGCAGCTCCTACGAGCAGTACTTC,CASSATSSSYEQYF
.,15,TRBV7-2,many,TRBJ2-5,TGTGCCAGCAGCTTAGCTTCTGCGACAGCGGAGACCCAGTACTTC,CASSLASATAETQYF
.,15,TRBV5-1,many,TRBJ2-2,TGCGCCAGCAGCTTAGGGGAACTCCCAGGCGGGGAGCTGTTTTTT,CASSLGELPGGELFF
.,13,TRBV20-1,many,TRBJ2-5,TGCAGTGCTAGAGATTGGCTAGGCGTGACCCAGTACTTC,CSARDWLGVTQYF
.,16,TRBV12-3/TRBV12-4,few,TRBJ2-7,TGTGCCAGCAGCGTAACCCTAGGGACCAGCTCCTACGAGCAGTACTTC,CASSVTLGTSSYEQYF
TRBD1,16,TRBV12-3/TRBV12-4,many,TRBJ1-5,TGTGCCAGCAGGGACCGGGACAGGGGACTCAATCAGCCCCAGCATTTT,CASRDRDRGLNQPQHF
.,15,TRBV19,.,TRBJ1-5,TGTGCCAGTAGTATAGATATCGGGGGATATCAGCCCCAGCATTTT,CASSIDIGGYQPQHF
TRBD2,13,TRBV3-1,many,TRBJ2-7,TGTGCCAGCAGCCAACGGGGGGTCCACGAGCAGTACTTC,CASSQRGVHEQYF
.,14,TRBV7-8,many,TRBJ2-5,TGTGCCACCTCTTGGGGGACGCATCAAGAGACCCAGTACTTC,CATSWGTHQETQYF
.,12,TRBV30,few,TRBJ1-5,TGTGCCTGGGGACTAGGCAATCAGCCCCAGCATTTT,CAWGLGNQPQHF
TRBD1,13,TRBV29-1,.,TRBJ2-7,TGCAGCGTTGCCGGGACAGGGGGCGGAAGGCAGTACTTC,CSVAGTGGGRQYF
.,13,TRBV7-2,many,TRBJ2-7,TGTGCCAGCAGCTCACCCCTCAGGCCCCGGTGGTCCTTC,CASSSPLRPRWSF
.,16,TRBV3-1,many,TRBJ1-2,TGTGCCAGCAGCCCTCGGGGCAGCCAAGCTAACTATGGCTACACCTTC,CASSPRGSQANYGYTF
.,13,TRBV12-5,.,TRBJ2-7,TGTGCTAGTGGTTGGACGGACTTCAACGAGCAGTACTTC,CASGWTDFNEQYF
.,14,TRBV20-1,.,TRBJ1-3,TGCAGTGCTAGAGATTCGGTGCAGGCCGGCACCATATATTTT,CSARDSVQAGTIYF
.,13,TRBV30,many,TRBJ1-6,TGTGCCTGGAGTGTGTCATCGAATTCACCCCTCCACTTT,CAWSVSSNSPLHF
.,13,TRBV6-1,many,TRBJ2-4,TGTGCCAGCAGTGAAGTACCGGGGAACATTCAGTACTTC,CASSEVPGNIQYF
.,15,TRBV7-8,many,TRBJ2-7,TGTGCCAGCAGATCACTAGCTGATAGCTCCTACGAGCAGTACTTC,CASRSLADSSYEQYF
.,16,TRBV6-1,many,TRBJ1-2,TGTGCCAGCAGCCCCTGGGGACAATCACGTCGCTATGGCTACACCTTC,CASSPWGQSRRYGYTF
.,15,TRBV6-1,.,TRBJ1-1,TGTGCCAGCAGCCTGATGGGGCAAATGAACACTGAAGCTTTCTTT,CASSLMGQMNTEAFF
TRBD1,16,TRBV7-6,many,TRBJ1-1,TGTGCCAGCAGCCAACAGACAGGGGCCATGAACACTGAAGCTTTCTTT,CASSQQTGAMNTEAFF
TRBD2,17,TRBV25-1,many,TRBJ2-5,TGTGCCAGCAGTGAGCACGCGGGACTAGCGGCCCAAGAGACCCAGTACTTC,CASSEHAGLAAQETQYF
.,14,TRBV19,many,TRBJ1-2,TGTGCCAGTAACGGAGACAGGACTAACTATGGCTACACCTTC,CASNGDRTNYGYTF
.,12,TRBV12-3/TRBV12-4,many,TRBJ2-5,TGTGCCAGCAGTTTCTCGATCGAGACCCAGTACTTC,CASSFSIETQYF
.,13,TRBV18,many,TRBJ2-5,TGTGCCAGCTCACCAGGCGTTTGGGAGACCCAGTACTTC,CASSPGVWETQYF
TRBD1,14,TRBV6-1,.,TRBJ1-2,TGTGCCGGCAGCGCGCCAGGGGGCGGCGGTGGCTACACCTTC,CAGSAPGGGGGYTF
.,12,TRBV27,.,TRBJ2-7,TGTGCCAGCAGCCTCGTAGGGCACGAGCAGTACTTC,CASSLVGHEQYF
.,15,TRBV12-3/TRBV12-4,many,TRBJ1-5,TGTGCCAGCAGTTTAAGGCAGGTAGGGAATCAGCCCCAGCATTTT,CASSLRQVGNQPQHF
.,19,TRBV29-1,.,TRBJ2-2,TGCAGCGTTGAAGATCCATCCGGCTCGGGCGGATTCAACACCGGGGAGCTGTTTTTT,CSVEDPSGSGGFNTGELFF
.,15,TRBV19,many,TRBJ2-7,TGTGCCAGTAGCCCTGACAGGATCGGGCCCTACGAGCAGTACTTC,CASSPDRIGPYEQYF
TRBD1,15,TRBV25-1,.,TRBJ2-7,TGTGCCAGCAGTGGTCACCGGGACAGCAACTACGAGCAGTACTTC,CASSGHRDSNYEQYF
.,16,TRBV18,few,TRBJ1-1,TGTGCCAGCTCACCCATCCACTTTAACATGAACACTGAAGCTTTCTTT,CASSPIHFNMNTEAFF
TRBD1,15,TRBV20-1,many,TRBJ1-2,TGCAGTGCTCCAAAGGACAGGGTCGGTGACTATGGCTACACCTTC,CSAPKDRVGDYGYTF
TRBD1,16,TRBV7-8,few,TRBJ1-1,TGTGCCAGCAGCTCAAGGGGGGACAGACTGAACACTGAAGCTTTCTTT,CASSSRGDRLNTEAFF
TRBD1,15,TRBV30,many,TRBJ1-2,TGTGCCTGGAGCTGGGGACAGGGGACGTCCTATGGCTACACCTTC,CAWSWGQGTSYGYTF
.,14,TRBV11-2,many,TRBJ2-7,TGTGCCAGCAGCTTAGATGGCCGCTCCTACGAGCAGTACTTC,CASSLDGRSYEQYF
TRBD1,18,TRBV11-2,many,TRBJ2-7,TGTGCCAGCAGCCGGGGACAGCCAGCCGCCCTACAGGCCTACGAGCAGTACTTC,CASSRGQPAALQAYEQYF
TRBD1,17,TRBV11-1,few,TRBJ1-3,TGTGCCAGCAGCTCACCCGACAGGGAAGTCTCTGGAAACACCATATATTTT,CASSSPDREVSGNTIYF
TRBD1,13,TRBV10-1,many,TRBJ2-5,TGCGCCAGCAGCAACACAGGGGAAGAGACCCAGTACTTC,CASSNTGEETQYF
.,14,TRBV9,many,TRBJ1-2,TGTGCCAGCAGCGTAGTCGGCGCGACCTATGGCTACACCTTC,CASSVVGATYGYTF
.,14,TRBV6-5,many,TRBJ1-1,TGTGCCAGCAGTTATTCGCCGATGAACACTGAAGCTTTCTTT,CASSYSPMNTEAFF
TRBD1,17,TRBV11-2,many,TRBJ1-2,TGTGCCAGCAGCTTCGGCGGGTGGCAGGGGGGTAACTATGGCTACACCTTC,CASSFGGWQGGNYGYTF
TRBD1,15,TRBV7-2,many,TRBJ2-7,TGTGCCAGCAGCCGAGACAGGGTAGGCTCCTACGAGCAGTACTTC,CASSRDRVGSYEQYF